The 8 T cell receptor beta chains below all came from one sample that was sequenced in a study of blood T cell repertoires in COVID-19. Using immunoSEQ multiplex PCR, the repertoire was profiled, and TCRdb retains in-frame clones only, with some absent. The table records some 160,000 clones, about 82% of them present only once. Sample: peripheral blood. The receptors stem from a man aged 65 to 79 with active or convalescent COVID-19.

This clone was counted ten times or more. V usage is TRBV4-2 and J usage is TRBJ2-7; 10 positions agree with TRBD2. After removal of 0 bases from V and 2 bases from J, the junction contained 7 bases not matched to a gene. Germline V gene sequence: CDR1 LGHNA, CDR2 YNFKEQ. The CDR3 extends over 17 amino acids. This CDR3 reads CASSQDRASGRAYEQYF. CDR3 sequence (DNA): TGTGCCAGCAGCCAAGATCGCGCCAGCGGGAGGGCCTACGAGCAGTACTTC.

V is TRBV19 and J is TRBJ1-5, with D possibly TRBD1 on 5 matching bases. In germline, CDR1 is LNHDA, CDR2 SQIVND (reference sequence). The CDR3 consists of 14 residues. Trimming removed 9 bases from V and 4 bases from J, with 16 bases in between. CDR3 protein: CASSPQGGNQPQHF. In nucleotides, the CDR3 is TGTGCCAGCTCACCTCAGGGTGGGAATCAGCCCCAGCATTTT. Based on the CDR3 plus reference TRBV19 and TRBJ1-5, the full variable domain is DGGITQSPKYLFRKEGQNVTLSCEQNLNHDAMYWYRQDPGQGLRLIYYSQIVNDFQKGDIAEGYSVSREKKESFPLTVTSAQKNPTAFYLCASSPQGGNQPQHFGDGTRLSIL.

The gene calls are TRBV19 and TRBJ1-5, with D possibly matching TRBD1 (6 bases). CDR3 length equals 13 residues. Trimming shortened V by 10 bases and J by 6 bases, and 16 bases separated the two germline ends. Germline V lookup: CDR1 LNHDA, CDR2 SQIVND (reference sequence). The DNA for the CDR3 is TGTGCCACCTGGGCAGGGGCCCCTCAGCCCCAGCATTTT. Residues: CATWAGAPQPQHF.

The chain employs TRBV7-6 and TRBJ2-7; 10 positions agree with TRBD2. Germline CDR1 and CDR2: SGHVS and FNYEAQ. CDR3 length: 16 amino acids. Trimming took 5 bases from V and 6 from J; bases not matched to a gene: 13. The CDR3 DNA is TGTGCCAGCAGCCCAAGACTCACCGGGACTAGCGCCGAGCAGTACTTC. It is translated as CASSPRLTGTSAEQYF.

The chain combines TRBV3-1 (or the pseudogene TRBV3-2) with TRBJ2-1; D not certain. V lost 4 bases and J 5 bases, leaving 12 bases between the germline ends. Germline CDR1 reads LGHDT; CDR2 reads YNNKEL (reference sequence). CDR3 size: 14 residues. CDR3 coding DNA: TGTGCCAGCAGCCCCAGTTTCACCCACAATGAGCAGTTCTTC. Its protein product is CASSPSFTHNEQFF.

The gene calls are TRBV7-2 and TRBJ1-2; 8 positions match TRBD1. Per the germline V gene, CDR1 is SGHTA and CDR2 is FQGNSA. J lost 4 bases, V lost 3 bases, and 4 bases had no gene match. The CDR3 runs to 14 residues. DNA for the CDR3: TGTGCCAGCAGCTTGACAGGGGTGGGCTATGGCTACACCTTC. It specifies CASSLTGVGYGYTF.

The rearrangement uses TRBV10-3 and TRBJ2-5; 7 bases agree with TRBD1. After removal of 3 bases from V and 8 bases from J, the junction contained 9 bases not matched to a gene. The germline V gene has CDR1 ENHRY and CDR2 SYGVKD. The CDR3 runs to 14 residues. CDR3 sequence reads: CAISDDQGESTQYF. CDR3 DNA sequence: TGTGCCATCAGTGATGATCAGGGGGAATCAACCCAGTACTTC.

This chain links TRBV29-1 with TRBJ2-7, with D possibly being TRBD1 (5 bases). This CDR3 region has 14 residues. The V gene lost 7 bases and the J gene lost 0 bases, with 16 bases spanning the gap. Germline lookup yields CDR1 SQVTM and CDR2 ANQGSEA. The DNA for the CDR3 is TGCAGCGCAATTAAGGGGCCCTCCTCCTACGAGCAGTACTTC. Protein: CSAIKGPSSYEQYF.